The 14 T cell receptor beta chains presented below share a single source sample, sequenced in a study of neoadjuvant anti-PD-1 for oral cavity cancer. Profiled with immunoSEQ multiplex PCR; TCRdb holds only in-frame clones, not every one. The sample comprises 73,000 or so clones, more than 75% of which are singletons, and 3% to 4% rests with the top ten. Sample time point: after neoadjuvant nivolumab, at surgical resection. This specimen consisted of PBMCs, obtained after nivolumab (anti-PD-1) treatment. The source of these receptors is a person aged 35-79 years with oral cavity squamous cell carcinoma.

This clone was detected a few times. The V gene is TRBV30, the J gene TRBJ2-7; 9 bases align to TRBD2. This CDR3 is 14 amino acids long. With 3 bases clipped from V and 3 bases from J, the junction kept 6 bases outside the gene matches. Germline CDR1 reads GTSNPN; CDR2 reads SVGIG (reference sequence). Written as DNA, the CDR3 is TGTGCCTGGAGCGACGGACTAGCGAACTACGAGCAGTACTTC. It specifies CAWSDGLANYEQYF.

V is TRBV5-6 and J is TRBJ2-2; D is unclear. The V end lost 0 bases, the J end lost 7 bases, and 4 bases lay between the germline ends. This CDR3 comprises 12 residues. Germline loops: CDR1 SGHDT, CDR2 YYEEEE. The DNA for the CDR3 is TGTGCCAGCAGCTTGGTATTCGGGGAGCTGTTTTTT. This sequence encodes CASSLVFGELFF.

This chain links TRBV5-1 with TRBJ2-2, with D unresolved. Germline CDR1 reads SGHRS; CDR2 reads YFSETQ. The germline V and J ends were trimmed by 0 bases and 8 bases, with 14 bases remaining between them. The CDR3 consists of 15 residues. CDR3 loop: CASSLVARSSGELFF. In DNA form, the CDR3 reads TGCGCCAGCAGCTTGGTAGCACGGAGCTCGGGGGAGCTGTTTTTT.

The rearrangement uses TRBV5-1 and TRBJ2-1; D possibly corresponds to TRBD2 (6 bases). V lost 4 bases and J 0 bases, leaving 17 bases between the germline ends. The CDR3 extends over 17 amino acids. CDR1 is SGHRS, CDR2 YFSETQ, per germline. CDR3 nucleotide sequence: TGCGCCAGCAGCGCGCCGGGAGAGATGGGCTCCTACAATGAGCAGTTCTTC. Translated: CASSAPGEMGSYNEQFF.

The CDR3 bases are TGCGCCAGCAGCGGACAGGGGGCGGATGGCTACACCTTC. Residues: CASSGQGADGYTF. The V gene is TRBV5-1, the J gene TRBJ1-2, with TRBD1 identical over 11 bases. Germline loops: CDR1 SGHRS, CDR2 YFSETQ. The junction had 2 bases not matched to a gene; V was cut back by 4 bases and J by 6 bases. The CDR3 consists of 13 residues. The complete variable domain, with remaining parts taken from reference TRBV5-1 and TRBJ1-2, reads KAGVTQTPRYLIKTRGQQVTLSCSPISGHRSVSWYQQTPGQGLQFLFEYFSETQRNKGNFPGRFSGRQFSNSRSEMNVSTLELGDSALYLCASSGQGADGYTFGSGTRLTVV.

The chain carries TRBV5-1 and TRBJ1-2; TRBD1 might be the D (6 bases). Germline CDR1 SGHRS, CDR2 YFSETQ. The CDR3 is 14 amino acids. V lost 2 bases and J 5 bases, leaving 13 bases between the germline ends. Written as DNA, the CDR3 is TGCGCCAGCAGCTTCAGTGTCACAGGGTATGGCTACACCTTC. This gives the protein CASSFSVTGYGYTF. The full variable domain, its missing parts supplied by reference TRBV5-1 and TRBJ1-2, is KAGVTQTPRYLIKTRGQQVTLSCSPISGHRSVSWYQQTPGQGLQFLFEYFSETQRNKGNFPGRFSGRQFSNSRSEMNVSTLELGDSALYLCASSFSVTGYGYTFGSGTRLTVV.

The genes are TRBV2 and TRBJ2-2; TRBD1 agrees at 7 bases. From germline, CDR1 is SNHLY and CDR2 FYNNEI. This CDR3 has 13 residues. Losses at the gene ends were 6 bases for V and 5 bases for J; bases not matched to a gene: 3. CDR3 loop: CASRTGLTGELFF. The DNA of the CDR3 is TGTGCCAGCAGGACAGGGTTGACCGGGGAGCTGTTTTTT.

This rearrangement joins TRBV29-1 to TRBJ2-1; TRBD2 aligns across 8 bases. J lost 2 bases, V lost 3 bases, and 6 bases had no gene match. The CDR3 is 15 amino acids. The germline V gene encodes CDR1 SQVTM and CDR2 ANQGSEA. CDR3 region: CSVELAGTTYNEQFF. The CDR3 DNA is TGCAGCGTTGAGTTAGCGGGAACAACCTACAATGAGCAGTTCTTC.

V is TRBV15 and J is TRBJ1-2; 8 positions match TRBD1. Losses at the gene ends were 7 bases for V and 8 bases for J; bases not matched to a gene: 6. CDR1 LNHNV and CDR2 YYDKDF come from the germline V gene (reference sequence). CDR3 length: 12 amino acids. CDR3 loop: CATTQGAGGYTF. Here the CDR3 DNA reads TGTGCCACCACCCAGGGGGCTGGAGGCTACACCTTC.

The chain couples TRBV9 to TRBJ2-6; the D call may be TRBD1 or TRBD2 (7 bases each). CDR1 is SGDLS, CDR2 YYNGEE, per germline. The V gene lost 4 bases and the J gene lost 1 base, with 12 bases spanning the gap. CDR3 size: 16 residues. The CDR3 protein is CASSPQGGSGANVLTF. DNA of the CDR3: TGTGCCAGCAGCCCCCAGGGGGGGTCTGGGGCCAACGTCCTGACTTTC. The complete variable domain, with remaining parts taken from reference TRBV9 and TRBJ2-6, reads DSGVTQTPKHLITATGQRVTLRCSPRSGDLSVYWYQQSLDQGLQFLIQYYNGEERAKGNILERFSAQQFPDLHSELNLSSLELGDSALYFCASSPQGGSGANVLTFGAGSRLTVL.

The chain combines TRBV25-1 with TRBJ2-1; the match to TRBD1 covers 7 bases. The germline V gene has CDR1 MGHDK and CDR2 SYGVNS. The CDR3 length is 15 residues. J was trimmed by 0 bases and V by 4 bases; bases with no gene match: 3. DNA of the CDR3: TGTGCCAGCAGTGGGACAGGTAGCTCCTACAATGAGCAGTTCTTC. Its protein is CASSGTGSSYNEQFF.

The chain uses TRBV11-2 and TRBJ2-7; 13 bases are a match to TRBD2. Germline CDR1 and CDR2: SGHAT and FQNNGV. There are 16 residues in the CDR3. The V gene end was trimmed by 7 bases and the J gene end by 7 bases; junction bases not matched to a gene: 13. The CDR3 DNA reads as TGTGCCAGCACCCCCGGGACTAGCGGGACTAGTCGAGAGCAGTACTTC. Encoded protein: CASTPGTSGTSREQYF.

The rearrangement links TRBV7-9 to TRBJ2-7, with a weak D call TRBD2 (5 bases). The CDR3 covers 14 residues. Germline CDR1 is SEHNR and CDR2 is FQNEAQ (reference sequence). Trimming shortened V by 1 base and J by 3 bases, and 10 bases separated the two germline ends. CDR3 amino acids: CASSLEPGIYEQYF. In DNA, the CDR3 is TGTGCCAGCAGCTTAGAACCGGGAATCTACGAGCAGTACTTC.

The DNA for the CDR3 is TGTGCCAGCAGTGGGACCGCCACTGAAGCTTTCTTT. Amino acid sequence: CASSGTATEAFF. The chain uses TRBV7-9 and TRBJ1-1, with D tentatively TRBD1 (5 bases). CDR1 and CDR2 from the germline V gene are SEHNR and FQNEAQ (reference sequence). V gave up 6 bases and J gave up 4 bases, with 9 bases separating them. The CDR3 sequence is 12 residues long.